This T cell receptor beta chain originates from a study of shared clonotypes between healthy human individuals. Study-level points and caveats: Relative to their counterparts shared across all four donors, non-shared clonotypes exhibited diminished generation probabilities.

Clones were sequenced by immunoSEQ multiplex PCR, and TCRdb holds only the in-frame ones, with some missing. The sample records more than 400,000 clones, around 95% being singletons. V dropped 1 base and J dropped 4; count of bases not matched to a gene: 2. Germline V CDR1 and CDR2: SEHNR, FQNEAQ (reference sequence). The CDR3 runs to 15 residues. A note on this clone: Its target is not known.

The source material was naive CD4+ T cells sorted from blood. The subset is: CD45RA+ positively selected. This receptor was obtained from a woman younger than 45 in good health. The rearrangement joins TRBV7-9 to TRBJ2-1; 9 bases match TRBD2. The CDR3, as DNA: TGTGCCAGCAGCTTAGGGACTAGCGAGTACAATGAGCAGTTCTTC. This sequence encodes CASSLGTSEYNEQFF. Complete variable domain (other parts from reference TRBV7-9 and TRBJ2-1): DTGVSQNPRHKITKRGQNVTFRCDPISEHNRLYWYRQTLGQGPEFLTYFQNEAQLEKSRLLSDRFSAERPKGSFSTLEIQRTEQGDSAMYLCASSLGTSEYNEQFFGPGTRLTVL.